This T cell receptor beta chain was captured in a study of blood T cell repertoires in COVID-19 (dated by TCRdb to the early 2020s). Context from the whole study: The collaborator samples originated in the United States, Italy and Spain and spanned the acute and convalescent phases of COVID-19. The sample metadata nearly always contained a de-identified subject ID, COVID-19 status, age in years and sex. Samples were obtained from the ongoing ImmuneRACE study (first 160 participants) and from 1,200 or so subjects provided by 6 global collaborators. The prospective study material was composed of cDNA or gDNA derived from T cells, B-cell-depleted T cells, or PBMCs. The repertoires were made available in a free public database intended to serve as a resource for research on the immune response to SARS-CoV-2. The dataset comprised deeply sampled blood TCRbeta repertoires from subjects exposed to, actively infected with, or recovered from COVID-19. Where HLA class I and class II types were available, the types were taken from metadata supplied by the sample provider, not from assay-based typing. Results the study describes overall, beyond this receptor: The quantity of clinical and demographic metadata differed by source and by participant and was supplied without curation.

The CDR3 starts with the cysteine, ends with the phenylalanine, and has 12 residues. The only DNA kept is the CDR3, 36 bases in frame from the first base. Compared with germline, V lacks 5 bases and J lacks 1 base; bases without a gene match: 1. The germline V gene gives CDR1 as SQVTM and CDR2 as ANQGSEA. Of note for this clone: Which antigen it targets is not known. Base quality data are lacking; no much larger clone is found one base away.

Each collaborating institution followed its own protocols to collect whole blood in K2EDTA tubes. For TCRbeta analysis, collaborator samples were shipped as frozen whole blood, as isolated PBMCs, or as DNA extracted from either sample type. TCRbeta CDR3 regions were amplified from genomic DNA by means of the immunoSEQ Assay, a bias-controlled multiplex PCR. On the authors' methods: Within the assay, amplification of reference gene primers was used to estimate how many nucleated cells each sample contained. Sequence reads were collapsed and filtered to measure the absolute abundance of every unique TCRbeta CDR3 rearrangement. Productive Simpson clonality was computed per sample as the square root of Simpson's diversity index over productive rearrangements. TCRdb's version of the immuneACCESS table is confined to in-frame rearrangements and falls short of the full clone set. An unresolved V gene accounts for under half of the shortfall where checked; the remainder is of unknown origin. V, J and clone size derive from that table, while D and trimming were established from the DNA sequence. In all, the sample holds fewer than 250,000 clones, and about 90% of those were seen once. The ten largest clones represent about 2.5% of the sample.

The TCR sequence derives from a woman aged 55-70 years with acute or convalescent COVID-19. The sequencing input was peripheral blood. Rearrangement joined TRBV29-1 to TRBJ1-1, and 7 junctional nucleotides match TRBD1. The bases are TGCAGCGTTCGGACAGGGAACACTGAAGCTTTCTTT. It specifies CSVRTGNTEAFF.